Each of the 19 T cell receptor beta chains below was sequenced from the same sample in a study of T cell responses to AZD1222 COVID-19 vaccine. Clones were read by immunoSEQ multiplex PCR, and TCRdb kept only the in-frame ones, dropping some. Seen here are about 68,000 clones, 86% observed once, and the top ten hold 2.5%. Source: peripheral blood, taken on day 0 of AZD1222 vaccination. These receptors all come from an adult in good health.

The chain links TRBV5-1 to TRBJ1-1, with D perhaps TRBD1 (6 bases). This CDR3 has 16 amino acids. CDR1 is SGHRS, CDR2 YFSETQ, per germline. Trimming removed 0 bases from V and 1 base from J, with 13 bases in between. This chain's CDR3 is CASSLGWGRANTEAFF. Here the CDR3 DNA reads TGCGCCAGCAGCTTGGGGTGGGGGCGAGCGAACACTGAAGCTTTCTTT.

The chain has TRBV7-2 and TRBJ2-5; perhaps D is TRBD1 or TRBD2 (6 bases each). Germline CDR1 is SGHTA and CDR2 is FQGNSA. V was pared by 4 bases and J by 5 bases, with 14 bases between. CDR3 size: 14 residues. The CDR3 bases are TGTGCCAGCAGCTGGGGGGCTGGGCGGGAGACCCAGTACTTC. It translates to CASSWGAGRETQYF.

This clone came up once. V gene TRBV3-1 (or the pseudogene TRBV3-2) combines with J gene TRBJ2-1; the match to TRBD2 covers 8 bases. CDR1 LGHDT and CDR2 YNNKEL come from the germline V gene (reference sequence). This CDR3 comprises 18 residues. J gave up 1 base and V 0 bases, and 8 bases lay outside the gene matches. The CDR3 DNA sequence: TGTGCCAGCAGCCAAGATGAGTTCGCGGGAGGATCCTACAATGAGCAGTTCTTC. Its protein is CASSQDEFAGGSYNEQFF.

The chain carries TRBV19 and TRBJ1-5; TRBD1 is a possible D gene (5 bases). V was trimmed by 11 bases and J by 2 bases, leaving 16 bases between them. The CDR3 consists of 14 residues. Per the germline V gene, CDR1 is LNHDA and CDR2 is SQIVND (reference sequence). DNA for the CDR3: TGTGCCGTAGATCAGGGTGGCGGCAATCAGCCCCAGCATTTT. This gives the protein CAVDQGGGNQPQHF.

The J gene is TRBJ2-7, the V gene TRBV7-6, with D unclear. Germline assignment: CDR1 SGHVS and CDR2 FNYEAQ. The CDR3 is 15 residues long. The V gene lost 5 bases and the J gene lost 5 bases, with 19 bases spanning the gap. Here the CDR3 DNA reads TGTGCCAGCAGCCCCGATCAGCAGCTGGGCCACGAGCAGTACTTC. It specifies CASSPDQQLGHEQYF.

V and J are TRBV2 and TRBJ1-3, with 8 bases aligning to TRBD1. Germline CDR1 is SNHLY and CDR2 is FYNNEI. The CDR3 totals 16 residues. V was pared by 6 bases and J by 1 base, with 8 bases of the junction left unmatched. The CDR3 DNA reads TGTGCCAGCAGCCCTACAGGGGGAGCATCTGGAAACACCATATATTTT. Translated, it gives CASSPTGGASGNTIYF. The full variable domain, in which reference TRBV2 and TRBJ1-3 provide the parts outside the CDR3, is EPEVTQTPSHQVTQMGQEVILRCVPISNHLYFYWYRQILGQKVEFLVSFYNNEISEKSEIFDDQFSVERPDGSNFTLKIRSTKLEDSAMYFCASSPTGGASGNTIYFGEGSWLTVV.

The chain links TRBV18 to TRBJ1-1; 7 nucleotides agree with TRBD1. Germline CDR1 is KGHSH and CDR2 is LQKENI. This CDR3 contains 13 residues. Trimming cost V 1 base and J 5 bases; bases outside gene matches: 1. CDR3 residues: CASSPQQGTEAFF. The CDR3 bases are TGTGCCAGCTCACCACAACAGGGGACTGAAGCTTTCTTT. Filled out from reference TRBV18 and TRBJ1-1, the complete variable domain reads NAGVMQNPRHLVRRRGQEARLRCSPMKGHSHVYWYRQLPEEGLKFMVYLQKENIIDESGMPKERFSAEFPKEGPSILRIQQVVRGDSAAYFCASSPQQGTEAFFGQGTRLTVV.

The V call is TRBV27, the J call TRBJ1-1; TRBD1 agrees at 8 bases. Germline V CDR1 and CDR2: MNHEY, SMNVEV (reference sequence). CDR3 length: 12 residues. The trim removed 10 bases at V and 5 bases at J, leaving 6 bases unmatched. The CDR3 sequence is CAIGQGATEAFF. The CDR3 region has the DNA TGTGCCATCGGACAGGGTGCGACTGAAGCTTTCTTT.

CDR3 sequence reads: CASSLGLAGTGELFF. In DNA, the CDR3 is TGTGCCAGCAGCTTGGGATTAGCAGGCACCGGGGAGCTGTTTTTT. V and J are TRBV7-3 and TRBJ2-2; D remains unclear. V was cut by 3 bases and J by 4 bases, with 12 bases left in between. The germline gives CDR1 SGHTA, CDR2 FQGTGA. The CDR3 extends over 15 amino acids.

The genes are TRBV7-2 and TRBJ1-6, with D uncertain. The CDR3 contains 15 residues. V was shortened by 0 bases and J by 6 bases, with 9 bases between the two germline ends. Germline CDR1 SGHTA, CDR2 FQGNSA. CDR3 in DNA: TGTGCCAGCAGCTTAGCAGGACCTCCTAATTCACCCCTCCACTTT. Protein sequence: CASSLAGPPNSPLHF.

This chain uses TRBV28 with TRBJ1-5, with TRBD1 matching over 8 bases. The CDR3 loop spans 16 amino acids. CDR1 is MDHEN, CDR2 SYDVKM, per germline. The junction had 12 bases not matched to a gene; V was cut back by 5 bases and J by 6 bases. Here the CDR3 DNA reads TGTGCCAGCAGTCCCCATCAGGGGGCGCACGGTCAGCCCCAGCATTTT. This sequence encodes CASSPHQGAHGQPQHF.

The J gene is TRBJ1-6, the V gene TRBV28; maybe TRBD1 (6 bases). Germline V lookup: CDR1 MDHEN, CDR2 SYDVKM. Between the trimmed V and J ends, which lost 0 bases and 7 bases, there was a span of 13 bases. This CDR3 spans 16 amino acids. The CDR3: CASSLWGQEINSPLHF. The CDR3, as DNA: TGTGCCAGCAGTTTATGGGGACAAGAAATAAATTCACCCCTCCACTTT.

The gene calls are TRBV9 and TRBJ2-1, with D hard to call. From germline, CDR1 is SGDLS and CDR2 YYNGEE. CDR3 length: 17 residues. V lost 1 base to trimming and J lost 6 bases, with 20 bases between them. The CDR3 protein is CASSVTPRVEWGNEQFF. The CDR3 coding sequence is TGTGCCAGCAGCGTAACTCCCCGGGTGGAGTGGGGCAATGAGCAGTTCTTC.

The V and J genes are TRBV7-2 and TRBJ2-7; no reliable D call. Germline V lookup: CDR1 SGHTA, CDR2 FQGNSA. Trimming stripped 6 bases from V and 1 base from J, with 16 bases between. This CDR3 has 15 amino acids. CDR3 nucleotide sequence: TGTGCCAGCAGTCGGACCGCACTAAATTCCTACGAGCAGTACTTC. Amino acid sequence: CASSRTALNSYEQYF.

V is TRBV27 and J is TRBJ1-2, with 8 positions matching TRBD1. Germline assignment: CDR1 MNHEY and CDR2 SMNVEV (reference sequence). This CDR3 has 15 amino acids. Trimming removed 4 bases from V and 8 bases from J; junction bases left unmatched: 12. CDR3 sequence: CASSSGGRGRSGYTF. CDR3 coding DNA: TGTGCCAGCAGTTCAGGCGGCAGGGGGCGATCGGGCTACACCTTC.

The chain joins TRBV10-3 to TRBJ2-1; no firm D call. This CDR3 has 14 amino acids. Germline V gene data show CDR1 as ENHRY and CDR2 as SYGVKD. Trimming removed 3 bases from V and 6 bases from J, with 12 bases in between. The DNA for the CDR3 is TGTGCCATCAGTGACCCGATAAACCCCAATGAGCAGTTCTTC. It codes for CAISDPINPNEQFF.

This clone has only a few counts. The chain combines TRBV7-9 with TRBJ1-5, with 8 bases identical to TRBD1. CDR1 is SEHNR and CDR2 is FQNEAQ in the germline V gene (reference sequence). CDR3 length equals 15 residues. V lost 2 bases and J lost 7; bases outside the gene matches: 7. The CDR3 spells CASSLSGRGQQPQHF. The CDR3 bases are TGTGCCAGCAGCTTAAGTGGCAGGGGGCAACAGCCCCAGCATTTT. The full variable domain, with the rest looked up from reference TRBV7-9 and TRBJ1-5, is DTGVSQNPRHKITKRGQNVTFRCDPISEHNRLYWYRQTLGQGPEFLTYFQNEAQLEKSRLLSDRFSAERPKGSFSTLEIQRTEQGDSAMYLCASSLSGRGQQPQHFGDGTRLSIL.

The chain has TRBV2 and TRBJ2-2; D call uncertain. Trimming pared 6 bases from V and 1 base from J, leaving 9 bases between. Germline loops: CDR1 SNHLY, CDR2 FYNNEI. The CDR3 covers 14 residues. The CDR3 region has the DNA TGTGCCAGCAGGGAACACGGGAACACCGGGGAGCTGTTTTTT. This codes for CASREHGNTGELFF.

The rearrangement links TRBV6-1 to TRBJ1-2, with D uncertain. The length of the CDR3 is 12 residues. Trimming cost V 2 bases and J 7 bases, with 8 bases left between them. Germline CDR1 reads MNHNS; CDR2 reads SASEGT. The CDR3 loop is CASSEYSGGYTF. In DNA, the CDR3 is TGTGCCAGCAGTGAATATTCCGGTGGCTACACCTTC.